This T cell receptor (beta chain) was sequenced during a study of cytomegalovirus exposure and HLA in healthy donors. A multiplex PCR was run with 60 Vbeta primers and 13 Jbeta primers. Data came from immunoSEQ multiplex PCR; TCRdb stores just in-frame clones and leaves some out. The table lists about 160,000 clones, around 82% of them singletons, with 9.5% to 12% in the top ten. The germline V gene has CDR1 MNHEY and CDR2 SVGAGI. The CDR3 length is 15 residues. The V gene lost 0 bases and the J gene lost 6 bases, with 12 bases spanning the gap. This sequence was found in a middle-aged man in good health and CMV-seropositive. The sequenced material came from PBMCs. This chain joins TRBV6-5 and TRBJ1-3, with unresolved D. The chain's CDR3 is CASSYSSRLENTIYF. The CDR3 nucleotides read TGTGCCAGCAGTTACTCGTCCAGGTTGGAAAACACCATATATTTT.